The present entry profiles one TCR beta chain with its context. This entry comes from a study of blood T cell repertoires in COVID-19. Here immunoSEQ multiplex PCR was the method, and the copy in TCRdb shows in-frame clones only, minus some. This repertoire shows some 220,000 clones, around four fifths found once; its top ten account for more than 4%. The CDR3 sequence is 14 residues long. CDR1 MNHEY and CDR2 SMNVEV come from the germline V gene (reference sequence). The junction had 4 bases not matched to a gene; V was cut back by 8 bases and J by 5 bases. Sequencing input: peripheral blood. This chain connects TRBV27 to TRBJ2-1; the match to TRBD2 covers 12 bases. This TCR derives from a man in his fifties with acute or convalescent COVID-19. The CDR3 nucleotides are TGTGCCAGCCACGGACTAGCGGGGAACAATGAGCAGTTCTTC. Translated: CASHGLAGNNEQFF.